Following are 21 T cell receptor beta chains from one sample sequenced in a study of technical replicates of blood from several donors (dated by TCRdb to the late 2010s). Libraries were constructed by the immunoSEQ multiplex PCR assay. What TCRdb holds here is the immuneACCESS table cut down to in-frame rearrangements. Part of the clones is not present; checked against another copy, under half of the missing clones reflect an unresolved V gene, and the others are unexplained. The sample data list under 85,000 clones, and about 96% of these were observed just once. Together, the top ten hold 0.2% to 0.25% of the sample. The sequenced material came from T cells isolated from PBMCs. The source of these receptors is a human donor in good health.

J is TRBJ2-7 and V is TRBV2; 7 bases agree with TRBD2. Trimming took 8 bases from V and 5 from J; bases not matched to a gene: 12. The length of the CDR3 is 14 residues. Germline lookup yields CDR1 SNHLY and CDR2 FYNNEI. The DNA of the CDR3 is TGTGCCAGCCGTTGGGCGGGAGCGCCGGACGAGCAGTACTTC. It is translated as CASRWAGAPDEQYF.

The chain links TRBV5-1 to TRBJ2-7; TRBD2 aligns across 7 bases. Germline V gene data show CDR1 as SGHRS and CDR2 as YFSETQ. The ends lost 2 bases at V and 1 base at J; junction bases unmatched: 6. This CDR3 region has 15 residues. CDR3 amino acids: CASSFRAGMSYEQYF. The CDR3 nucleotides read TGCGCCAGCAGCTTCCGAGCGGGAATGTCCTACGAGCAGTACTTC.

J is TRBJ2-5 and V is TRBV19, with 9 bases matching TRBD1. Looked up from germline, CDR1 is LNHDA and CDR2 is SQIVND (reference sequence). Losses at the gene ends were 6 bases for V and 3 bases for J; bases not matched to a gene: 11. This CDR3 contains 16 residues. In DNA, the CDR3 is TGTGCCAGTAGCCCTACCCTCGGACAGGGGAAAGAGACCCAGTACTTC. Protein: CASSPTLGQGKETQYF.

The J gene is TRBJ2-7, the V gene TRBV29-1; TRBD1 matches 8 bases. CDR3 length equals 12 residues. The trim removed 8 bases at V and 2 bases at J, leaving 5 bases unmatched. CDR1 SQVTM and CDR2 ANQGSEA come from the germline V gene. CDR3 region: CSYGQGPYEQYF. The CDR3 nucleotides read TGCAGCTACGGACAGGGACCCTACGAGCAGTACTTC.

The rearrangement joins TRBV10-2 to TRBJ2-4, with D hard to call. The CDR3 covers 22 residues. The V end lost 2 bases, the J end lost 0 bases, and 29 bases lay between the germline ends. Germline V gene data show CDR1 as WSHSY and CDR2 as SAAADI. This chain's CDR3 is CASSEEVAIPIDSLLAKNIQYF. DNA for the CDR3: TGCGCCAGCAGTGAGGAGGTGGCTATACCAATCGACTCACTTTTAGCCAAAAACATTCAGTACTTC.

V and J are TRBV4-1 and TRBJ1-2, with D hard to call. Germline V CDR1 and CDR2: MGHRA, YSYEKL. This CDR3 has 13 amino acids. V shed 2 bases and J shed 8 bases, with 12 bases lying between them. CDR3 bases: TGCGCCAGCAGCCAATTTCCTAATAGCGGCTACACCTTC. Protein sequence: CASSQFPNSGYTF.

The rearrangement joins TRBV4-1 to TRBJ2-1; 13 bases are a match to TRBD2. The length of the CDR3 is 17 residues. Trimming at V came to 4 bases and at J to 5 bases, leaving 8 bases not matched to a gene. Germline CDR1 MGHRA, CDR2 YSYEKL. CDR3 DNA: TGCGCCAGCAGCCGTGGACTAGCGGGAGAACGGGACAATGAGCAGTTCTTC. This translates into CASSRGLAGERDNEQFF.

The chain combines TRBV5-5 with TRBJ2-2; TRBD2 matches 7 bases. The CDR3 runs to 15 residues. Germline values: CDR1 SGHKS, CDR2 YYEKEE (reference sequence). With V trimmed by 4 bases and J by 4 bases, 7 bases remained unmatched. CDR3 DNA sequence: TGTGCCAGCAGCGCCTGGGGGGGGGTCACCGGGGAGCTGTTTTTT. This sequence encodes CASSAWGGVTGELFF.

The V call is TRBV30, the J call TRBJ2-3; 12 bases are shared with TRBD2. In germline, CDR1 is GTSNPN, CDR2 SVGIG (reference sequence). V lost 2 bases and J lost 1; bases outside the gene matches: 7. This CDR3 is 17 amino acids long. The DNA for the CDR3 is TGTGCCTGGAGTACCCGACGGACTAGCGGGGGCACAGATACGCAGTATTTT. It codes for CAWSTRRTSGGTDTQYF.

This chain joins TRBV7-3 and TRBJ2-5; 16 nucleotides align to TRBD2. CDR1 is SGHTA and CDR2 is FQGTGA in the germline V gene. CDR3 length: 16 amino acids. J lost 4 bases, V lost 4 bases, and 3 bases had no gene match. The CDR3 DNA sequence: TGTGCCAGCAGCTGGGGACTAGCGGGGGGGCGAGAGACCCAGTACTTC. Translating gives CASSWGLAGGRETQYF. The variable domain in full, with the rest retrieved from reference TRBV7-3 and TRBJ2-5, is GAGVSQTPSNKVTEKGKYVELRCDPISGHTALYWYRQSLGQGPEFLIYFQGTGAADDSGLPNDRFFAVRPEGSVSTLKIQRTERGDSAVYLCASSWGLAGGRETQYFGPGTRLLVL.

The gene calls are TRBV10-1 and TRBJ2-1; no clear D gene. This CDR3 has 13 residues. Deletions cut 3 bases from V and 3 bases from J, with 6 bases between. Germline V gene lookup returns CDR1 WNHNN and CDR2 SYGVQD (reference sequence). CDR3 coding DNA: TGCGCCAGCAGTGATCCCAGCTACAATGAGCAGTTCTTC. Protein: CASSDPSYNEQFF.

The chain carries TRBV9 and TRBJ2-5, with 10 bases that match TRBD2. CDR1 SGDLS and CDR2 YYNGEE come from the germline V gene. The V gene end was trimmed by 3 bases and the J gene end by 1 base; junction bases not matched to a gene: 3. The CDR3 has 15 residues. The CDR3 region has the DNA TGTGCCAGCAGCGGCCTAGCGGGGGCCCAAGAGACCCAGTACTTC. Translated: CASSGLAGAQETQYF.

J is TRBJ2-2 and V is TRBV25-1; 11 nucleotides align to TRBD2. V trimming: 2 bases; J trimming: 4 bases; junction bases outside the gene matches: 9. CDR1 and CDR2 from the germline V gene are MGHDK and SYGVNS. The CDR3 sequence is 18 residues long. The chain's CDR3 is CASSERTSGGFGTGELFF. The CDR3, as DNA: TGTGCCAGCAGTGAAAGAACTAGCGGGGGCTTTGGCACCGGGGAGCTGTTTTTT.

This chain connects TRBV5-4 to TRBJ1-1, with 12 bases that match TRBD1. There are 17 residues in the CDR3. V was pared by 4 bases and J by 0 bases, with 7 bases of the junction left unmatched. Germline V gene lookup returns CDR1 SGHNT and CDR2 YYREEE (reference sequence). The CDR3 sequence: CASSPGTGGVMNTEAFF. In DNA form, the CDR3 reads TGTGCCAGCAGCCCAGGGACAGGGGGCGTGATGAACACTGAAGCTTTCTTT.

The rearrangement uses TRBV7-7 and TRBJ2-1; TRBD1 agrees at 7 bases. Germline assignment: CDR1 SSHAT and CDR2 FNYEAQ (reference sequence). Trimming took 5 bases from V and 9 from J; bases not matched to a gene: 7. This CDR3 has 13 amino acids. The CDR3 reads CASSTDRVGEQFF. The CDR3 DNA reads as TGTGCCAGCAGCACTGACAGGGTAGGTGAGCAGTTCTTC.

The V and J genes are TRBV30 and TRBJ2-1; 12 bases align to TRBD1. The CDR3 has 15 amino acids. CDR1 and CDR2 (germline): GTSNPN, SVGIG (reference sequence). With 2 bases clipped from V and 7 bases from J, the junction kept 6 bases outside the gene matches. CDR3 sequence (DNA): TGTGCCTGGAGTTCCCGGGACAGGGGGCGAAATGAGCAGTTCTTC. This gives the protein CAWSSRDRGRNEQFF.

The chain uses TRBV28 and TRBJ2-1; D remains unclear. The CDR3 contains 12 residues. The germline V gene encodes CDR1 MDHEN and CDR2 SYDVKM. Trimming removed 3 bases at V and 6 bases at J, with 6 bases between. The CDR3 bases are TGTGCCAGCAGTTTCGGTTCCAATGAGCAGTTCTTC. Translation gives CASSFGSNEQFF.

The V call is TRBV4-2, the J call TRBJ1-1, with D possibly matching TRBD1 (5 bases). The ends were cut back, 4 bases at V and 2 bases at J, with 11 bases in the middle. Germline-derived CDR1 and CDR2 are LGHNA and YNFKEQ. CDR3 length equals 14 residues. This chain's CDR3 is CASSRGQGNTEAFF. CDR3 nucleotide sequence: TGTGCCAGCAGCCGGGGCCAGGGAAACACTGAAGCTTTCTTT.

The V gene is TRBV28, the J gene TRBJ2-7; the match to TRBD2 covers 7 bases. V dropped 5 bases and J dropped 10; count of bases not matched to a gene: 17. The germline V gene encodes CDR1 MDHEN and CDR2 SYDVKM. There are 15 residues in the CDR3. The CDR3 spells CASSKKTAGGRGQYF. As DNA, the CDR3 is TGTGCCAGCAGTAAGAAGACAGCCGGGGGGAGAGGCCAGTACTTC.

The chain carries TRBV5-6 and TRBJ2-6; possible D gene TRBD2, 6 bases. This CDR3 comprises 18 residues. V was clipped by 3 bases and J by 0 bases, with 16 bases between them. Germline values: CDR1 SGHDT, CDR2 YYEEEE. In DNA, the CDR3 is TGTGCCAGCAGCTGGTGGAGGGGACCGTTCTCTGGGGCCAACGTCCTGACTTTC. Residues: CASSWWRGPFSGANVLTF.

This chain links TRBV10-3 with TRBJ2-7; TRBD2 matches at 10 bases. Germline V gene lookup returns CDR1 ENHRY and CDR2 SYGVKD. CDR3 length: 15 residues. Losses at the gene ends were 2 bases for V and 0 bases for J; bases not matched to a gene: 1. In DNA form, the CDR3 reads TGTGCCATCAGTGAGCCTAGCGGGAGCTCCTACGAGCAGTACTTC. Translation: CAISEPSGSSYEQYF.